This TCR beta chain was profiled in a study of blood T cell repertoires in COVID-19 (dated by TCRdb to between 2020 and 2021). For the wider study: The collaborator samples originated in the United States, Italy and Spain and spanned the acute and convalescent phases of COVID-19. Where HLA class I and class II types were available, the types were taken from metadata supplied by the sample provider, not from assay-based typing. The dataset comprised deeply sampled blood TCRbeta repertoires from subjects exposed to, actively infected with, or recovered from COVID-19. The material from the prospective study consisted of cDNA or gDNA derived from T cells, B-cell-depleted T cells, or PBMCs. Nearly every sample came with metadata listing a de-identified subject ID, COVID-19 status, age in years and sex. The repertoires were released in a freely available public database meant as a resource for research on the immune response to SARS-CoV-2. The samples were drawn from two sources: the first 160 participants of the ongoing ImmuneRACE study, and fewer than 1,500 subjects contributed by 6 global collaborators. Broad study findings and their caveats: The quantity of clinical and demographic metadata differed by source and by participant and was supplied without curation.

Participants in the prospective study were enrolled through a virtual design, were aged about 18 to 100 years, and lived in approximately 24 United States geographic areas. Cohort assignment in the prospective study relied on participant-reported clinical history from a screening survey and a study questionnaire. Exposed participants had been in contact, within 2 weeks of entering the study, with a person who had a PCR-confirmed or clinician-diagnosed case of COVID-19. In the prospective study, whole blood, serum and a nasopharyngeal or oropharyngeal swab were collected from each participant by mobile phlebotomists. Additional blood draws and questionnaires over a 2-month period could optionally be provided by prospective study participants. Before DNA extraction, blood samples from the prospective study were shipped at room temperature or frozen. As to this clone: Its recognized antigen is unknown. No qualities accompany the bases; no much larger clone lies one base away.

CDR1 SNHLY and CDR2 FYNNEI were looked up in the germline V gene. V sheds 5 bases and J sheds 2 bases, leaving 12 bases between their ends. From the cysteine up to the phenylalanine, the CDR3 has a length of 14 residues. Of all the DNA, just the CDR3 is kept, 42 bases in frame from base 1. The immunoSEQ Assay, a bias-controlled multiplex PCR, was used to amplify TCRbeta CDR3 regions from genomic DNA. The paper's data handling went like this. Within the assay, amplification of reference gene primers was used to estimate how many nucleated cells each sample contained. Sequence reads were collapsed and filtered to measure the absolute abundance of every unique TCRbeta CDR3 rearrangement. For each sample, productive Simpson clonality was calculated as the square root of Simpson's diversity index across productive rearrangements. What TCRdb holds here is the immuneACCESS table cut down to in-frame rearrangements. Part of the clones is not present; checked against another copy, under half of the missing clones reflect an unresolved V gene, and the others are unexplained. V and J calls and clone size come straight from that table; D and trimming were deduced from the DNA. Recorded for this sample are roughly 240,000 clones; approximately 90% of them occurred a single time. Just over 0.85% of the sample goes to the ten largest clones.

Sequenced: PBMCs or T cells enriched from blood (not recorded which). This clonotype was sampled from a man aged 50 to 59 who had been exposed to COVID-19. The chain is encoded by TRBV2 joined to TRBJ1-1; the D segment cannot be called with confidence. The CDR3 amino acid sequence is: CASSYRLLNTEAFF. The base sequence is TGTGCCAGCAGTTACAGATTACTCAACACTGAAGCTTTCTTT. Outside the CDR3, residues come from the reference TRBV2 and TRBJ1-1 proteins, so the full variable domain is: EPEVTQTPSHQVTQMGQEVILRCVPISNHLYFYWYRQILGQKVEFLVSFYNNEISEKSEIFDDQFSVERPDGSNFTLKIRSTKLEDSAMYFCASSYRLLNTEAFFGQGTRLTVV.